This T cell receptor (beta chain) comes out of a study of glioma-infiltrating T cells after dendritic cell vaccination. Study as a whole: Monocyte-derived dendritic cells, cultured approximately 7 days with IL-4 and GM-CSF, were pulsed with autologous tumor lysate.

The germline CDR1 and CDR2 sequences are SGHDT and YYEEEE. This CDR3 has 16 residues. The V end was cut by 1 base, the J end by 0 bases, with 8 bases between. Generated by immunoSEQ multiplex PCR, the TCRdb table keeps only in-frame clones and is missing some. The sample has tens of thousands of clones; around four fifths are singletons. Time point reported: after dendritic cell vaccination, including at tumor progression/relapse. Isocitrate dehydrogenase mutation was absent in all glioblastoma patients. The sequence was obtained from a human donor with glioblastoma. The chain links TRBV5-6 to TRBJ1-6; D is ambiguous. The input for sequencing was blood, taken after dendritic cell vaccination. The CDR3 region has the DNA TGTGCCAGCAGCTTGTCACAGAGCTCCTATAATTCACCCCTCCACTTT. Translating gives CASSLSQSSYNSPLHF.